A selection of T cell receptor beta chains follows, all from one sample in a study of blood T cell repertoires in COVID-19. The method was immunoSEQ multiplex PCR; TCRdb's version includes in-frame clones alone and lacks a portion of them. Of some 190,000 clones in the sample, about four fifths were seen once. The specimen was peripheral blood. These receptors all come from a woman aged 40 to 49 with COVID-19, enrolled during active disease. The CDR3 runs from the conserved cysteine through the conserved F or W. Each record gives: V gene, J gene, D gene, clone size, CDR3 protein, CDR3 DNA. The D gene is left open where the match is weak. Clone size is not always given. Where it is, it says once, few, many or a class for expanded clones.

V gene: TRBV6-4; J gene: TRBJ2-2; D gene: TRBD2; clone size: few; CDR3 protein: CASSDSGSTGELFF; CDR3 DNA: TGTGCCAGCAGTGATAGCGGGAGCACCGGGGAGCTGTTTTTT
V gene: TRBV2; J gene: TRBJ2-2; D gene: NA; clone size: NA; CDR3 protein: CASIPLAGVTGELFF; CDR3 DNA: TGTGCCAGCATTCCCCTAGCAGGGGTTACCGGGGAGCTGTTTTTT
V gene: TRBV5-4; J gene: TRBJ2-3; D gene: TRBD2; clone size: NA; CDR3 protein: CASSYPGTKVTDTQYF; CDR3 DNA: TGTGCCAGCAGCTATCCCGGGACTAAAGTCACAGATACGCAGTATTTT
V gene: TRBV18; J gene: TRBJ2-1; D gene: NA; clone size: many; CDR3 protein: CASSPPADNEQFF; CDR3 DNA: TGTGCCAGCTCACCACCAGCCGACAATGAGCAGTTCTTC
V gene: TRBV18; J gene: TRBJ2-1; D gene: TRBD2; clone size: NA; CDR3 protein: CASSLGGTSGRYNEQFF; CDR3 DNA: TGTGCCAGCTCACTCGGTGGGACTAGCGGGCGTTACAATGAGCAGTTCTTC
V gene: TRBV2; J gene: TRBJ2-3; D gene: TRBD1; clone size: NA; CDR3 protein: CASSDDRGSADTQYF; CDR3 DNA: TGTGCCAGCAGTGATGACAGGGGGTCGGCAGATACGCAGTATTTT
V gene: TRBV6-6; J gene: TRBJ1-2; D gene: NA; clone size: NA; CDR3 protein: CASGGFDYGYTF; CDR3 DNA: TGTGCCAGCGGGGGGTTCGACTATGGCTACACCTTC
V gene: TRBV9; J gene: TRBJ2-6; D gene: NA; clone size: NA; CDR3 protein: CASSVTGSGANVLTF; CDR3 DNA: TGTGCCAGCAGCGTGACAGGTTCTGGGGCCAACGTCCTGACTTTC
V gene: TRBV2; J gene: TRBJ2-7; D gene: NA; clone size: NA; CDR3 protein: CATEPTRSTLEQYF; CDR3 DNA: TGTGCCACCGAACCAACTAGGTCCACCCTCGAGCAGTACTTC
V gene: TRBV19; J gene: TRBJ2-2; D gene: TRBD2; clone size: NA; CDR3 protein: CASSPSWGLAGDTGELFF; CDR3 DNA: TGTGCCAGTAGCCCTAGCTGGGGACTAGCGGGGGACACCGGGGAGCTGTTTTTT
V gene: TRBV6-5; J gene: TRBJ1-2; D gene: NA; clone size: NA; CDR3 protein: CASRHRAVGYGYTF; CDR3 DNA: TGTGCCAGCAGGCACAGGGCGGTTGGCTATGGCTACACCTTC
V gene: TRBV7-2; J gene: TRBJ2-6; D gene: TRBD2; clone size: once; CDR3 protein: CASSPMGGAGANVLTF; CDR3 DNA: TGTGCCAGCAGCCCAATGGGGGGGGCTGGGGCCAACGTCCTGACTTTC
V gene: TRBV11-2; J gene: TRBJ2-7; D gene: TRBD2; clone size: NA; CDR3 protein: CASSLGGGKGEQYF; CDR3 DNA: TGTGCCAGCAGCTTGGGCGGGGGGAAGGGCGAGCAGTACTTC
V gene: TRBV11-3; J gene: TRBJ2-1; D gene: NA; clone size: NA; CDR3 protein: CASSLVSGIDEQFF; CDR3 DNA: TGTGCCAGCAGCTTAGTATCAGGGATCGATGAGCAGTTCTTC
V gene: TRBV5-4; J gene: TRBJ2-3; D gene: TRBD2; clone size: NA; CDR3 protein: CASSRGRVSTDTQYF; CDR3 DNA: TGTGCCAGCAGCCGCGGGAGGGTTAGCACAGATACGCAGTATTTT
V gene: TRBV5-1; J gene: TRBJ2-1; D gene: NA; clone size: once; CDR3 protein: CASSLTRINEQFF; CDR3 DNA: TGCGCCAGCAGCTTGACTAGAATTAATGAGCAGTTCTTC
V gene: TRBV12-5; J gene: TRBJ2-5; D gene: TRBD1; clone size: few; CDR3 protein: CASATGTVQETQYF; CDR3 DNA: TGTGCTAGTGCCACGGGGACAGTCCAAGAGACCCAGTACTTC
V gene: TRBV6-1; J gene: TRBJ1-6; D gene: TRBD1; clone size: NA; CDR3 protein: CASSDAGTGVRLHF; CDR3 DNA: TGTGCCAGCAGTGATGCCGGGACAGGGGTACGTCTCCACTTT
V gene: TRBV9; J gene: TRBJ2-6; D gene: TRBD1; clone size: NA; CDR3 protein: CASSPTDRDLSSGANVLTF; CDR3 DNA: TGTGCCAGCAGCCCGACGGACAGGGACTTAAGCTCTGGGGCCAACGTCCTGACTTTC
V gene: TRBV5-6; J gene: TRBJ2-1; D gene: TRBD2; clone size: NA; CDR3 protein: CASSLVSGSYNEQFF; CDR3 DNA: TGTGCCAGCAGCTTGGTTAGCGGGTCCTACAATGAGCAGTTCTTC
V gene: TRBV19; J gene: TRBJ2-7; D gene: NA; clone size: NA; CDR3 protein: CASSMGQTYEQYF; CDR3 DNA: TGTGCCAGTAGTATGGGGCAGACCTACGAGCAGTACTTC
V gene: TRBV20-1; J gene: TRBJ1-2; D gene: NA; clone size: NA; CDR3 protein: CSAANYGYTF; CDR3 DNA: TGCAGTGCAGCGAACTATGGCTACACCTTC
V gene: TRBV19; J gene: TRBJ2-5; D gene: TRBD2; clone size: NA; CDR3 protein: CASSSGLAGGETQYF; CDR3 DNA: TGTGCCAGTAGTTCAGGACTAGCGGGAGGCGAGACCCAGTACTTC
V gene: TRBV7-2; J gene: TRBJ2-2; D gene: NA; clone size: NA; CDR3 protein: CASSLDSSNTGELFF; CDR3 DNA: TGTGCCAGCAGCTTGGACTCCTCGAACACCGGGGAGCTGTTTTTT
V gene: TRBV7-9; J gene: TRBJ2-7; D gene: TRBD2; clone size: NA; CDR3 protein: CASSPRTSGRAGSYEQYF; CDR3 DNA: TGTGCCAGCAGCCCCAGAACTAGCGGGAGGGCCGGATCCTACGAGCAGTACTTC
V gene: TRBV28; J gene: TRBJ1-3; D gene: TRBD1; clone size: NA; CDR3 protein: CASSLLAEGQPSGNTIYF; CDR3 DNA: TGTGCCAGCAGTTTACTAGCCGAGGGACAGCCTTCTGGAAACACCATATATTTT
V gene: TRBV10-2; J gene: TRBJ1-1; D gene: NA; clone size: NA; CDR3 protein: CASSEILAEAFF; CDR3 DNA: TGCGCCAGCAGTGAGATCCTCGCTGAAGCTTTCTTT
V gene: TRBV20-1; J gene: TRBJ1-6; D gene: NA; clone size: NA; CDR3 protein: CSARVGQPLHF; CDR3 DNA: TGCAGTGCTAGAGTAGGACAGCCCCTCCACTTT
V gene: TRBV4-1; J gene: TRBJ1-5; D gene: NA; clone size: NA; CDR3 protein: CASSQGEGAHQPQHF; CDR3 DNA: TGCGCCAGCAGCCAAGGAGAAGGGGCACATCAGCCCCAGCATTTT
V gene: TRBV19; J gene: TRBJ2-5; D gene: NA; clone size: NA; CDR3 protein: CASRSDKETQYF; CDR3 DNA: TGTGCCAGTAGATCGGACAAAGAGACCCAGTACTTC
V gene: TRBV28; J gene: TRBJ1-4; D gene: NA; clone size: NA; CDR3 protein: CASSFVRIQGLGEKLFF; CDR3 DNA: TGTGCCAGCAGTTTCGTCCGAATACAGGGATTAGGTGAAAAACTGTTTTTT
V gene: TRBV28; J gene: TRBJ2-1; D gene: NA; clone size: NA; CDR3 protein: CASRTGNINEQFF; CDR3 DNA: TGTGCCAGCAGAACAGGGAATATCAATGAGCAGTTCTTC
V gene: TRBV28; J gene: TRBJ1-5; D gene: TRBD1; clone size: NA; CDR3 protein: CASRTGGHNQPQHF; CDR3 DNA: TGTGCCAGCAGAACAGGGGGACACAATCAGCCCCAGCATTTT
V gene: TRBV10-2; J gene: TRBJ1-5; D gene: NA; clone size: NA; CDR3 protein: CASNHDSWQPQHF; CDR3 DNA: TGCGCCAGCAACCACGATAGCTGGCAGCCCCAGCATTTT
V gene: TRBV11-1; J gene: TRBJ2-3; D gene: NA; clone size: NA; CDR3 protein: CASSSRRVSTDTQYF; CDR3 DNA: TGTGCCAGCAGCTCCCGGCGGGTTAGCACAGATACGCAGTATTTT
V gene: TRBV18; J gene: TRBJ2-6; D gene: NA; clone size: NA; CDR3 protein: CASSPTSGANVLTF; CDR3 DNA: TGTGCCAGCTCACCTACTTCTGGGGCCAACGTCCTGACTTTC
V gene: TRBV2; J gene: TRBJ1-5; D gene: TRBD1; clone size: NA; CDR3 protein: CASTRLTGGNQPQHF; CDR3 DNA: TGTGCCAGCACCAGACTCACAGGGGGCAATCAGCCCCAGCATTTT
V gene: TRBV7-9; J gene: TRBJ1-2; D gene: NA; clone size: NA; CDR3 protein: CASSLFGQVGGYTF; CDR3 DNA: TGTGCCAGCAGCTTATTCGGCCAGGTTGGTGGCTACACCTTC
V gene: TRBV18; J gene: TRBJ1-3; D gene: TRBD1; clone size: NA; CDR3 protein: CASSPQGQPGNTIYF; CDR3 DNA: TGTGCCAGCTCACCGCAGGGACAGCCGGGAAACACCATATATTTT
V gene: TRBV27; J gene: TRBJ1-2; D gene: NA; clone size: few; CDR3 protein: CASSPRTEGSLNGYTF; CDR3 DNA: TGTGCCAGCAGTCCACGGACAGAGGGTTCCCTCAATGGCTACACCTTC
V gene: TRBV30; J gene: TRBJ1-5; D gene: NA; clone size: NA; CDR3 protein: CAWNQGSNQPQHF; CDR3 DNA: TGTGCCTGGAACCAGGGGAGCAATCAGCCCCAGCATTTT
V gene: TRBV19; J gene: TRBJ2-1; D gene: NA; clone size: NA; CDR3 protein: CASSRQGDNPNEQFF; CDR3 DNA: TGTGCCAGTAGTCGCCAGGGTGACAACCCTAATGAGCAGTTCTTC
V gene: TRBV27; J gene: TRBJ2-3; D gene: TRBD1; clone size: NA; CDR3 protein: CASRGQGFGTDTQYF; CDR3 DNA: TGTGCCAGCAGGGGACAGGGGTTCGGCACAGATACGCAGTATTTT
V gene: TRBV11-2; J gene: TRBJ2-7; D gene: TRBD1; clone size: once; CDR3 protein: CASSATGTGFFEQYF; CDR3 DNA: TGTGCCAGCAGCGCAACCGGGACAGGGTTCTTTGAGCAGTACTTC
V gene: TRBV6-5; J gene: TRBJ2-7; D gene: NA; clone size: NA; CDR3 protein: CASKKQGSYEQYF; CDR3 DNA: TGTGCCAGCAAAAAACAGGGAAGCTACGAGCAGTACTTC
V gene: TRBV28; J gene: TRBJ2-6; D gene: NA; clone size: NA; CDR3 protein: CASSLSSFSGANVLTF; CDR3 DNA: TGTGCCAGCAGTTTATCAAGCTTCTCTGGGGCCAACGTCCTGACTTTC
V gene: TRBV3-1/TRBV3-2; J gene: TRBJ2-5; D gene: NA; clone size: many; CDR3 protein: CASRPSGSGTQYF; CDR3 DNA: TGTGCCAGCAGACCCAGCGGCTCAGGGACCCAGTACTTC
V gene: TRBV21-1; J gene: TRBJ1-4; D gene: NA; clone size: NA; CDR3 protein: CASSRGTGSRNRTNEKLFF; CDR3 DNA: TGTGCCAGCAGCAGGGGGACAGGGTCGCGCAACAGGACTAATGAAAAACTGTTTTTT
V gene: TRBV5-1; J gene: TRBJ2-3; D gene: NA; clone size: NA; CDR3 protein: CASSLVSGVTDTQYF; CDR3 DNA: TGCGCCAGCAGCTTGGTTTCAGGGGTCACAGATACGCAGTATTTT
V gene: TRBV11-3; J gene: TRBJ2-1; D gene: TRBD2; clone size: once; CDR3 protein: CASSSRLAGGNEQFF; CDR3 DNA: TGTGCCAGCAGCTCTCGACTAGCGGGAGGGAATGAGCAGTTCTTC